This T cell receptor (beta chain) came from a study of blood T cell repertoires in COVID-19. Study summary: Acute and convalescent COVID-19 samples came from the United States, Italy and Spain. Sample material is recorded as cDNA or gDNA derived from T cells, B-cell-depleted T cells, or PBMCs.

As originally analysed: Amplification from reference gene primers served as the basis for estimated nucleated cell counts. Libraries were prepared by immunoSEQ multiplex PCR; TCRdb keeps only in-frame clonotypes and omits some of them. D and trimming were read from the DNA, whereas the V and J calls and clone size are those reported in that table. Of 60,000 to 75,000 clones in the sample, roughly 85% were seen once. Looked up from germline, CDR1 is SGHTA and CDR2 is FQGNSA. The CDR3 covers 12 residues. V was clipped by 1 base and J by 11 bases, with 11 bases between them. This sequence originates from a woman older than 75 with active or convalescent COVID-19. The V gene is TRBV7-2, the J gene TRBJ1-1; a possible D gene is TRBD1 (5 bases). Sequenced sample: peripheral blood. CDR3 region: CASSLGGGYAFF. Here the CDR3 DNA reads TGTGCCAGCAGCTTAGGTGGGGGGTACGCTTTCTTT.